The rows below give T cell receptor beta chains drawn from one sample of a study of T cell responses to AZD1222 COVID-19 vaccine. TCRdb's table, derived via immunoSEQ multiplex PCR, lists solely in-frame clones and lacks some. The sample lists about 170,000 clones, about 88% occurring once. This specimen was peripheral blood, taken on day 0 of AZD1222 vaccination. Receptors originate from an adult in good health. Both conserved end residues are part of each CDR3. A D gene is named only where the DNA matches it firmly. Rows may omit the clone size; those that give it use once, few, many or a size class.

CDR3 DNA	CDR3 protein	V gene	J gene	clone size	D gene
TGTGCCAGCAGTTTAACTAATGAAAAACTGTTTTTT	CASSLTNEKLFF	TRBV28	TRBJ1-4	NA	NA
TGCGCCAGCAGCCAAGTAATCCAGGCCAACTATGGCTACACCTTC	CASSQVIQANYGYTF	TRBV4-1	TRBJ1-2	NA	NA
TGTGCCAGCAGTTCCCGCGCGAGAGGGCGATCCTACGAGCAGTACTTC	CASSSRARGRSYEQYF	TRBV27	TRBJ2-7	NA	NA
TGTGCCAGCAGTCTAGCGGGAGATAAGGATGAGCAGTTCTTC	CASSLAGDKDEQFF	TRBV28	TRBJ2-1	NA	TRBD2
TGTGCCAGCAGTCCACTCGGGACAGGAAGGGATCAGCCCCAGCATTTT	CASSPLGTGRDQPQHF	TRBV6-6	TRBJ1-5	NA	TRBD1
TGTGCCAGCTTGACTAGCGGAAGCTCCTACAATGAGCAGTTCTTC	CASLTSGSSYNEQFF	TRBV28	TRBJ2-1	NA	TRBD2
TGTGCCAGCAGCTTAGGCCCGGGGGATACGTACGAGCAGTACTTC	CASSLGPGDTYEQYF	TRBV7-9	TRBJ2-7	NA	NA
TGCAGTGCTAGTCAGCGGGCTTTCACAGATACGCAGTATTTT	CSASQRAFTDTQYF	TRBV20-1	TRBJ2-3	NA	NA
TGCGCCAGCAGCTTGGGACAGCGCGCCTCACCCCTCCACTTT	CASSLGQRASPLHF	TRBV5-1	TRBJ1-6	NA	NA
TGTGCCAGCAGCGCGGACAGTTCGAGAACTGAAGCTTTCTTT	CASSADSSRTEAFF	TRBV9	TRBJ1-1	NA	NA
TGTGCCAGCAGTTTAGATTGGCAGGGGGCGGGAAATACGCAGTATTTT	CASSLDWQGAGNTQYF	TRBV28	TRBJ2-3	NA	TRBD1
TGTGCCAGCCGAGCGGGACAGGGGCCCAACTATGGCTACACCTTC	CASRAGQGPNYGYTF	TRBV28	TRBJ1-2	NA	TRBD1
TGCGCCAGCAGCCAAGGAGGAGGTGGGGTTTCCTATGGCTACACCTTC	CASSQGGGGVSYGYTF	TRBV4-1	TRBJ1-2	NA	NA
TGTGCCAGCAGCCTCCGCCGGGACAAGGGTAATTCACCCCTCCACTTT	CASSLRRDKGNSPLHF	TRBV7-9	TRBJ1-6	NA	NA
TGTGCCACTAGGTCCGGGACTAGCGGACACAATGAGCAGTTCTTC	CATRSGTSGHNEQFF	TRBV28	TRBJ2-1	NA	TRBD2
TGTGCCACGACAGGGCTGAGCTCCTACAATGAGCAGTTCTTC	CATTGLSSYNEQFF	TRBV6-5	TRBJ2-1	NA	TRBD1
TGTGCCAGCACCTTCGGGACAGATCAGCCCCAGCATTTT	CASTFGTDQPQHF	TRBV28	TRBJ1-5	NA	TRBD1
TGCGCCAGCAGCCCCCAGACTAGCCCAGGGGATACGCAGTATTTT	CASSPQTSPGDTQYF	TRBV5-1	TRBJ2-3	NA	TRBD2
TGTGCCTGGAGGAGGGATTCGAACACTGAAGCTTTCTTT	CAWRRDSNTEAFF	TRBV30	TRBJ1-1	NA	NA
TGTGCCAGTAGTATCGGCTTTTCCGGGGAGCTGTTTTTT	CASSIGFSGELFF	TRBV19	TRBJ2-2	NA	NA
TGTGCCAGCAGTGAGCGGGACCTACAAGAGACCCAGTACTTC	CASSERDLQETQYF	TRBV2	TRBJ2-5	NA	NA
TGTGCCATCAGTGAGTCGACGGTAGGGGCCTCAGGAGCTTTCTTT	CAISESTVGASGAFF	TRBV10-3	TRBJ1-1	NA	NA
TGTGCCAGCAGTTGGAACAGGGGAAGCTACGAGCAGTACTTC	CASSWNRGSYEQYF	TRBV2	TRBJ2-7	NA	TRBD1
TGTGCCAGCAGCGTAGTGTCTAGCGGGAACGGACCCGGGGAGCTGTTTTTT	CASSVVSSGNGPGELFF	TRBV9	TRBJ2-2	NA	TRBD2
TGTGCCAGTAGTACCCACACTCGGGGGCCCGGAGGCTACACCTTC	CASSTHTRGPGGYTF	TRBV19	TRBJ1-2	NA	NA
TGTGCCAGCAGCCAAGTGGCAGGGGATGAAAAACTGTTTTTT	CASSQVAGDEKLFF	TRBV4-2	TRBJ1-4	NA	NA
TGTGCCAGCAGCCAAGATGGGAACACTGAAGCTTTCTTT	CASSQDGNTEAFF	TRBV4-2	TRBJ1-1	once	NA
TGCAGTGCTATTGGCACTGAAGCTTTCTTT	CSAIGTEAFF	TRBV20-1	TRBJ1-1	NA	NA
TGTGCCAGCTCCAAGGGAGGGGAAAATTCACCCCTCCACTTT	CASSKGGENSPLHF	TRBV18	TRBJ1-6	NA	NA
TGTGCCAGCAGCTTACCAGGGTCCACTGAAGCTTTCTTT	CASSLPGSTEAFF	TRBV11-2	TRBJ1-1	NA	NA
TGTGCCAGCAGCTTGGGGACAGATAGCAATCAGCCCCAGCATTTT	CASSLGTDSNQPQHF	TRBV7-3	TRBJ1-5	NA	TRBD1